The next 32 T cell receptor beta chains were all read from a single sample in a study of STAT5B mutations in CD4+ large granular lymphocyte leukemia. Sequencing was performed with immunoSEQ multiplex PCR; in TCRdb, only in-frame clones are kept and a portion is missing. The sample holds around 5,000 clones, more than 60% seen once. The sequenced sample was PBMCs. The receptor set was obtained from a man older than 75 with CD4+ T-cell large granular lymphocyte leukemia.

The rearrangement joins TRBV5-5 to TRBJ2-2; the D gene is possibly TRBD2 (5 bases). This CDR3 has 16 residues. The ends were cut back, 0 bases at V and 1 base at J, with 10 bases in the middle. The V gene's germline CDR1 is SGHKS and CDR2 YYEKEE (reference sequence). In DNA form, the CDR3 reads TGTGCCAGCAGCTTGGTCGGAGGCCTGAACACCGGGGAGCTGTTTTTT. This translates into CASSLVGGLNTGELFF.

Relative to its sample, this clone is large (0.1 to 1%). The chain is built from TRBV29-1 and TRBJ2-3; D perhaps matches TRBD1 (6 bases). The V end lost 3 bases, the J end lost 6 bases, and 16 bases lay between the germline ends. Germline V gives CDR1 SQVTM, CDR2 ANQGSEA. CDR3 size: 14 residues. The CDR3 DNA is TGCAGCGTTGATGGCAGGGGTTACCTTGATACGCAGTATTTT. It is translated as CSVDGRGYLDTQYF.

The rearrangement uses TRBV10-3 and TRBJ2-3; TRBD2 matches 7 bases. Germline V gene data show CDR1 as ENHRY and CDR2 as SYGVKD. V lost 0 bases to trimming and J lost 9 bases; unmatched junction nucleotides: 0. The CDR3 length is 12 residues. This CDR3 reads CAISESGGTQYF. The CDR3 region has the DNA TGTGCCATCAGTGAGTCCGGGGGGACGCAGTATTTT.

V is TRBV9 and J is TRBJ1-1; D perhaps matches TRBD1 (6 bases). Germline V gene sequence: CDR1 SGDLS, CDR2 YYNGEE. V was shortened by 2 bases and J by 4 bases, with 15 bases between the two germline ends. CDR3 length equals 15 residues. As DNA, the CDR3 is TGTGCCAGCAGCGTTAAGGGGGGAAGGGGCACTGAAGCTTTCTTT. It translates to CASSVKGGRGTEAFF.

V and J are TRBV7-6 and TRBJ2-2, with D possibly TRBD2 on 5 matching bases. The CDR3 covers 16 residues. Germline CDR1 and CDR2: SGHVS and FNYEAQ. V was trimmed by 0 bases and J by 3 bases, leaving 11 bases between them. CDR3: CASSLAGLPDTGELFF. The CDR3 region has the DNA TGTGCCAGCAGCTTAGCAGGACTCCCGGACACCGGGGAGCTGTTTTTT.

This sequence joins TRBV4-1 and TRBJ2-1, with TRBD2 identical over 9 bases. Per germline, CDR1 MGHRA and CDR2 YSYEKL. Losses at the gene ends were 1 base for V and 5 bases for J; bases not matched to a gene: 15. This CDR3 spans 19 amino acids. The CDR3 nucleotides are TGCGCCAGCAGCCAAGTTGAGTTTGGGGAGGGACTAGCCCACAATGAGCAGTTCTTC. Translated: CASSQVEFGEGLAHNEQFF.

V is TRBV5-1 and J is TRBJ1-1; no clear D gene. CDR1 SGHRS and CDR2 YFSETQ come from the germline V gene. The V gene lost 0 bases and the J gene lost 1 base, with 4 bases spanning the gap. The CDR3 consists of 13 residues. The CDR3 here is CASSLGGNTEAFF. In DNA, the CDR3 is TGCGCCAGCAGCTTGGGGGGGAACACTGAAGCTTTCTTT.

The chain carries TRBV10-3 and TRBJ1-1; no clear D. Germline V gene data show CDR1 as ENHRY and CDR2 as SYGVKD. The CDR3 has 15 amino acids. V lost 0 bases and J lost 1, with 9 bases in between. For the CDR3, the DNA is TGTGCCATCAGTGAGTCGCATCGGAAGAACACTGAAGCTTTCTTT. Protein product: CAISESHRKNTEAFF.

The chain has TRBV7-6 and TRBJ1-1; D gene unclear. V lost 1 base to trimming and J lost 0 bases, with 3 bases between them. Germline-derived CDR1 and CDR2 are SGHVS and FNYEAQ. The CDR3 runs to 13 residues. The CDR3 DNA reads TGTGCCAGCAGCTTAGAGGTGAACACTGAAGCTTTCTTT. Translated: CASSLEVNTEAFF.

This chain links TRBV6-5 with TRBJ1-6, with TRBD1 matching over 7 bases. CDR1 and CDR2 from the germline V gene are MNHEY and SVGAGI. The CDR3 totals 15 residues. With V trimmed by 8 bases and J by 3 bases, 7 bases remained unmatched. The CDR3 DNA follows: TGTGCCAGCTTCGACAGGGTGGTCTATAATTCACCCCTCCACTTT. It yields the protein CASFDRVVYNSPLHF.

This clone was detected once. The rearrangement joins TRBV19 to TRBJ1-2; maybe TRBD1 (5 bases). The CDR3 contains 15 residues. Germline V gives CDR1 LNHDA, CDR2 SQIVND (reference sequence). The ends were cut back, 7 bases at V and 2 bases at J, with 17 bases in the middle. This chain's CDR3 is CASNLFGHHNYGYTF. The CDR3, as DNA: TGTGCCAGTAATTTATTTGGACACCACAACTATGGCTACACCTTC.

The chain has TRBV5-4 and TRBJ1-6, with a tentative D call TRBD1 (5 bases). The CDR3 is made up of 17 amino acids. Trimming removed 4 bases at V and 0 bases at J, with 14 bases between. Germline lookup yields CDR1 SGHNT and CDR2 YYREEE (reference sequence). The CDR3 loop reads CASSPTWGISYNSPLHF. The CDR3 coding sequence is TGTGCCAGCAGCCCAACCTGGGGCATCTCCTATAATTCACCCCTCCACTTT.

This clone appeared a few times. The rearrangement uses TRBV12-5 and TRBJ1-5; 7 bases align to TRBD1. The CDR3 sequence is 13 residues long. The germline V gene encodes CDR1 LGHNT and CDR2 FRNRAP. V shed 7 bases and J 6 bases; nucleotides not matched to a gene: 6. The CDR3 loop is CASARQGSQPQHF. CDR3 sequence (DNA): TGTGCTAGTGCTCGACAGGGCTCTCAGCCCCAGCATTTT.

The rearrangement uses TRBV19 and TRBJ2-2; D unresolved. Germline values: CDR1 LNHDA, CDR2 SQIVND (reference sequence). The germline V and J ends were trimmed by 1 base and 6 bases, with 6 bases remaining between them. The CDR3 contains 13 residues. The CDR3 bases are TGTGCCAGTAGTATAGTTGGGGCCGGGGAGCTGTTTTTT. Protein product: CASSIVGAGELFF.

This clone appeared a few times. This chain joins TRBV4-1 and TRBJ1-4; D not certain. Germline lookup yields CDR1 MGHRA and CDR2 YSYEKL. The CDR3 consists of 11 residues. With 1 base removed from V and 15 bases from J, the gap between germline ends came to 9 bases. The CDR3 region has the DNA TGCGCCAGCAGCCAAGGACGGAGTATGTTTTTT. Translating it yields CASSQGRSMFF.

The rearrangement uses TRBV9 and TRBJ1-4; no firm D call. Trimming left V 0 bases short and J 10 bases short, with 13 bases between. Per the germline V gene, CDR1 is SGDLS and CDR2 is YYNGEE. The CDR3 contains 14 residues. CDR3 region: CASSVGDRLGKLFF. In nucleotides, the CDR3 is TGTGCCAGCAGCGTAGGCGATCGTCTAGGAAAACTGTTTTTT. The full variable domain, in which reference TRBV9 and TRBJ1-4 provide the parts outside the CDR3, is DSGVTQTPKHLITATGQRVTLRCSPRSGDLSVYWYQQSLDQGLQFLIQYYNGEERAKGNILERFSAQQFPDLHSELNLSSLELGDSALYFCASSVGDRLGKLFFGSGTQLSVL.

V is TRBV27 and J is TRBJ1-1; D is perhaps TRBD1 (5 bases). The CDR3 covers 14 residues. V lost 5 bases and J lost 2, with 12 bases in between. Germline V CDR1 and CDR2: MNHEY, SMNVEV (reference sequence). The CDR3 bases are TGTGCCAGCAGTCTCCGGGACCTAAACACTGAAGCTTTCTTT. Amino acid sequence: CASSLRDLNTEAFF.

This rearrangement joins TRBV30 to TRBJ2-7, with D perhaps TRBD2 (6 bases). Germline values: CDR1 GTSNPN, CDR2 SVGIG (reference sequence). This CDR3 region has 15 residues. Trimming removed 5 bases at V and 0 bases at J, with 17 bases between. The CDR3 here is CAWEAGTGSSYEQYF. As DNA, the CDR3 is TGTGCCTGGGAGGCCGGGACTGGGAGCTCCTACGAGCAGTACTTC.

The chain carries TRBV6-5 and TRBJ2-5; tentative D call: TRBD1 (6 bases). The CDR3 is 14 amino acids. V was clipped by 6 bases and J by 6 bases, with 17 bases between them. Germline-derived CDR1 and CDR2 are MNHEY and SVGAGI. DNA of the CDR3: TGTGCCAGCAGCCGGACAGAAGGTCGGAAGACCCAGTACTTC. Translated, it gives CASSRTEGRKTQYF.

The gene calls are TRBV19 and TRBJ2-3; 7 bases fit TRBD2. Germline-derived CDR1 and CDR2 are LNHDA and SQIVND (reference sequence). This CDR3 spans 18 amino acids. Unmatched junction bases numbered 19, after V lost 10 bases and J lost 0 bases. The DNA of the CDR3 is TGTGCCACCGTCAACCGTATTCTCAGCGGGGACAGCACAGATACGCAGTATTTT. Translation gives CATVNRILSGDSTDTQYF.

This chain joins TRBV7-6 and TRBJ2-5, with 9 positions matching TRBD1. The CDR3 covers 17 residues. Germline V gene sequence: CDR1 SGHVS, CDR2 FNYEAQ. The junction had 13 bases not matched to a gene; V was cut back by 4 bases and J by 4 bases. CDR3 coding DNA: TGTGCCAGCAGCTCAACGCCGGGACAGGGTGGGGGAGAGACCCAGTACTTC. Its protein is CASSSTPGQGGGETQYF. Variable domain in full (rest from reference TRBV7-6 and TRBJ2-5): GAGVSQSPRYKVTKRGQDVALRCDPISGHVSLYWYRQALGQGPEFLTYFNYEAQQDKSGLPNDRFSAERPEGSISTLTIQRTEQRDSAMYRCASSSTPGQGGGETQYFGPGTRLLVL.

The CDR3 nucleotides read TGTGCCAGCAGCTCAGTAGCGGGGGGCGTCAGCTCCTACAATGAGCAGTTCTTC. It specifies CASSSVAGGVSSYNEQFF. The J gene is TRBJ2-1, the V gene TRBV5-8; 10 nucleotides agree with TRBD2. The CDR3 is 18 amino acids. Per germline, CDR1 SGHTS and CDR2 YDEGEE. Germline trimming cut 3 bases from V and 0 bases from J; bases unmatched to any gene: 9.

The chain couples TRBV7-9 to TRBJ1-1; D call uncertain. The V end lost 5 bases, the J end lost 3 bases, and 16 bases lay between the germline ends. The germline V gene has CDR1 SEHNR and CDR2 FQNEAQ (reference sequence). The CDR3 length is 15 residues. The CDR3 here is CASSQLGDGDTEAFF. The CDR3, as DNA: TGTGCCAGCAGCCAACTCGGTGACGGGGACACTGAAGCTTTCTTT.

Remarks on this clone: Additional DNA sequences in this sample encode the identical CDR3. V is TRBV11-2 and J is TRBJ2-3; 11 nucleotides align to TRBD2. This CDR3 comprises 16 residues. The V gene's germline CDR1 is SGHAT and CDR2 FQNNGV. V was clipped by 5 bases and J by 7 bases; unmatched bases: 11. DNA of the CDR3: TGTGCCAGCAGCCTCTCTGGGACTAGCGGAGAGTATACGCAGTATTTT. As protein: CASSLSGTSGEYTQYF.

The CDR3 nucleotides read TGTGCCATCAGTGATCCCGACAGGGGGAAGTATGGCTACACCTTC. Its translation is CAISDPDRGKYGYTF. J is TRBJ1-2 and V is TRBV10-3; TRBD1 aligns across 9 bases. Losses at the gene ends were 3 bases for V and 5 bases for J; bases not matched to a gene: 7. Germline-derived CDR1 and CDR2 are ENHRY and SYGVKD. This CDR3 region has 15 residues.

The chain has TRBV11-2 and TRBJ2-5, with D hard to call. V lost 2 bases and J lost 1, with 5 bases in between. The CDR3 totals 13 residues. The germline CDR1 and CDR2 sequences are SGHAT and FQNNGV. In DNA form, the CDR3 reads TGTGCCAGCAGCTTATTCCGCCAAGAGACCCAGTACTTC. This encodes CASSLFRQETQYF.

The chain joins TRBV27 to TRBJ2-5, with 8 bases matching TRBD2. The end of the DNA is better explained by TRBJ2-7, so the J call may be wrong. The CDR3 has 14 residues. The germline gives CDR1 MNHEY, CDR2 SMNVEV (reference sequence). CDR3 nucleotides: TGTGCCAGCAGTTTTACTGGGACTAGCTACGAGCAGTACTTC. Its protein product is CASSFTGTSYEQYF.

This clone was recorded a few times. The chain combines TRBV7-9 with TRBJ1-1; D call uncertain. Between the trimmed V and J ends, which lost 6 bases and 0 bases, there was a span of 5 bases. The CDR3 is 12 amino acids. Germline-derived CDR1 and CDR2 are SEHNR and FQNEAQ (reference sequence). This chain's CDR3 is CASRMMNTEAFF. Written as DNA, the CDR3 is TGTGCCAGCAGAATGATGAACACTGAAGCTTTCTTT.

The rearrangement joins TRBV2 to TRBJ2-1; D is possibly TRBD2 (5 bases). The V gene lost 8 bases and the J gene lost 0 bases, with 14 bases spanning the gap. This CDR3 contains 15 residues. Germline CDR1 SNHLY, CDR2 FYNNEI. CDR3 amino acids: CASRYEGSSYNEQFF. Here the CDR3 DNA reads TGTGCCAGCCGCTATGAAGGGAGCTCCTACAATGAGCAGTTCTTC. The whole variable domain, remainder taken from reference TRBV2 and TRBJ2-1, is EPEVTQTPSHQVTQMGQEVILRCVPISNHLYFYWYRQILGQKVEFLVSFYNNEISEKSEIFDDQFSVERPDGSNFTLKIRSTKLEDSAMYFCASRYEGSSYNEQFFGPGTRLTVL.

This chain uses TRBV28 with TRBJ2-7; no reliable D call. Trimming pared 2 bases from V and 5 bases from J, leaving 7 bases between. Germline lookup yields CDR1 MDHEN and CDR2 SYDVKM. The CDR3 length is 12 residues. For the CDR3, the DNA is TGTGCCAGCAGTTTAATATCCAACGAGCAGTACTTC. Protein product: CASSLISNEQYF.

This clone was detected only once. This chain uses TRBV12-5 with TRBJ1-3, with D uncertain. Germline V gene data show CDR1 as LGHNT and CDR2 as FRNRAP. V lost 1 base to trimming and J lost 2 bases, with 3 bases between them. The CDR3 runs to 13 residues. The CDR3 nucleotides read TGTGCTAGTGGTTTGGGACCTGGAAACACCATATATTTT. Protein sequence: CASGLGPGNTIYF.

The genes are TRBV12-5 and TRBJ2-6, with 7 bases that match TRBD1. The CDR3 loop spans 19 amino acids. With 1 base clipped from V and 0 bases from J, the junction kept 9 bases outside the gene matches. Germline V CDR1 and CDR2: LGHNT, FRNRAP. CDR3 nucleotides: TGTGCTAGTGGTTTGGCCCCCGGGACAGCTATCTCTGGGGCCAACGTCCTGACTTTC. Protein: CASGLAPGTAISGANVLTF.